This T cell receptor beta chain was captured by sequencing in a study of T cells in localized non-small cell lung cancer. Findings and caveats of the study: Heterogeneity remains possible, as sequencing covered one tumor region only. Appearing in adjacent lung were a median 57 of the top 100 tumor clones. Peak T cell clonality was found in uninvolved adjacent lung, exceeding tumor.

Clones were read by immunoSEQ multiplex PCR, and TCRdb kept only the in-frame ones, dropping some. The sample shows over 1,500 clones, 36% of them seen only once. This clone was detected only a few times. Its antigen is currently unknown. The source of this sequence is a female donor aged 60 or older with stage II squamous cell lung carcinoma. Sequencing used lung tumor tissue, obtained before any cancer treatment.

The CDR3 reads CASSFTWDTLNEQYF. The CDR3 bases are TGTGCCAGCAGCTTTACTTGGGACACCCTCAACGAGCAGTACTTC. V gene TRBV11-3 combines with J gene TRBJ2-7; possibly TRBD1 for D (6 bases). V lost 3 bases, J lost 5 bases, and 17 bases lay in between. Looked up from germline, CDR1 is SGHNT and CDR2 is YENEEA. The CDR3 is made up of 15 amino acids.